Below are 28 T cell receptor beta chains sequenced from a single sample in a study of human T cells and chemical hapten exposure. TCRdb re-called the RACE reads with MiXCR, one entry per CDR3 protein. The sample has fewer than 200,000 distinct CDR3 sequences; nearly 30% are singletons. Time point meaning: pre-sensitization, week 0. Regarding treatment: therapeutic diphenylcyclopropenone sensitization with weekly scalp DPC. The specimen was whole blood, collected in connection with sensitization to the hapten diphenylcyclopropenone (DPC). These receptors all come from a woman in her thirties with alopecia areata. Some clones in this sample may be carry-over from other donors' samples.

The chain has TRBV29-1 and TRBJ1-1; D not certain. Germline assignment: CDR1 SQVTM and CDR2 ANQGSEA. V lost 7 bases and J 2 bases, leaving 11 bases between the germline ends. This CDR3 has 12 residues. The CDR3 nucleotides read TGCAGCGGAAAAGGCCGAAACACTGAAGCTTTCTTT. It translates to CSGKGRNTEAFF.

V is TRBV5-4 and J is TRBJ2-7, with 7 bases matching TRBD1. The V gene's germline CDR1 is SGHNT and CDR2 YYREEE (reference sequence). The CDR3 is made up of 15 amino acids. The trim removed 0 bases at V and 1 base at J, leaving 4 bases unmatched. For the CDR3, the DNA is TGTGCCAGCAGCTTGGGGAAACAGGGGTCCTACGAGCAGTACTTC. It yields the protein CASSLGKQGSYEQYF.

CDR3 DNA: TGCAGCGCCGAACGACAGGGTCGCACCGGGGAGCTGTTTTTT. It yields the protein CSAERQGRTGELFF. The chain is built from TRBV29-1 and TRBJ2-2; 7 bases match TRBD1. CDR1 is SQVTM, CDR2 ANQGSEA, per germline. The CDR3 is 14 residues long. The V segment lost 7 bases and the J segment 4 bases; nucleotides outside the gene matches: 9.

This clonotype has more than one count but fewer than ten. The chain couples TRBV6-6 to TRBJ1-1, with D perhaps TRBD1 (5 bases). This CDR3 has 15 residues. The germline gives CDR1 MNHNY, CDR2 SVGAGI (reference sequence). V lost 6 bases to trimming and J lost 1 base, with 15 bases between them. As DNA, the CDR3 is TGTGCCAGCAGGAACCAGGGACTGAGGAACACTGAAGCTTTCTTT. Its protein is CASRNQGLRNTEAFF.

This clonotype has just a few counts. The CDR3 reads CASRERGDTGELFF. CDR3 coding DNA: TGTGCCAGCAGGGAACGGGGCGACACCGGGGAGCTGTTTTTT. V is TRBV5-6 and J is TRBJ2-2; perhaps D is TRBD1 or TRBD2 (5 bases each). This CDR3 has 14 residues. Germline CDR1 SGHDT, CDR2 YYEEEE. V gave up 5 bases and J gave up 3 bases, with 11 bases separating them.

V is TRBV6-5 and J is TRBJ1-1; D gene uncertain. V lost 0 bases and J lost 1, with 9 bases in between. CDR1 and CDR2 from the germline V gene are MNHEY and SVGAGI. CDR3 size: 15 residues. CDR3: CASSYSGRANTEAFF. The CDR3 coding sequence is TGTGCCAGCAGTTACTCAGGCAGAGCGAACACTGAAGCTTTCTTT.

The chain joins TRBV7-9 to TRBJ2-6; 7 bases are a match to TRBD2. Germline-derived CDR1 and CDR2 are SEHNR and FQNEAQ (reference sequence). This CDR3 spans 14 amino acids. Trimming took 5 bases from V and 4 from J; bases not matched to a gene: 2. The DNA of the CDR3 is TGTGCCAGCAGCCGGGGGGAAGGGGCCAACGTCCTGACTTTC. This sequence encodes CASSRGEGANVLTF.

V is TRBV28 and J is TRBJ2-1, with TRBD2 matching 9 bases. The V gene's germline CDR1 is MDHEN and CDR2 SYDVKM. The trim removed 4 bases at V and 4 bases at J, leaving 8 bases unmatched. This CDR3 has 16 residues. The chain's CDR3 is CASSSLAGLAYNEQFF. CDR3 coding DNA: TGTGCCAGCAGTTCTCTAGCGGGACTAGCATACAATGAGCAGTTCTTC.

This clonotype was observed a handful of times. CDR3 sequence reads: CAWSVLEGETQYF. The CDR3 nucleotides are TGTGCCTGGAGTGTACTTGAGGGGGAGACCCAGTACTTC. The rearrangement uses TRBV30 and TRBJ2-5; D could derive from TRBD1 or TRBD2 (5 bases each). The CDR3 runs to 13 residues. V was cut by 0 bases and J by 5 bases, with 10 bases left in between. From germline, CDR1 is GTSNPN and CDR2 SVGIG (reference sequence).

This clonotype was picked up a small number of times. This chain uses TRBV28 with TRBJ2-6; perhaps TRBD2 as D (6 bases). Trimming took off 6 bases at V and 2 bases at J, with 17 bases between the two ends. Per germline, CDR1 MDHEN and CDR2 SYDVKM. CDR3 length: 17 residues. CDR3 loop: CASRPLREVTGANVLTF. The CDR3 DNA sequence: TGTGCCAGCAGGCCGTTGAGGGAGGTAACTGGGGCCAACGTCCTGACTTTC.

The chain is built from TRBV7-2 and TRBJ2-7; 11 nucleotides align to TRBD1. Germline-derived CDR1 and CDR2 are SGHTA and FQGNSA. Trimming cost V 4 bases and J 7 bases; bases outside gene matches: 6. The CDR3 extends over 14 amino acids. The CDR3 sequence is CASSSGQGAREQYF. For the CDR3, the DNA is TGTGCCAGCAGCTCCGGACAGGGGGCGCGGGAGCAGTACTTC.

The genes are TRBV5-4 and TRBJ2-2, with a weak D call TRBD2 (6 bases). Germline V gene sequence: CDR1 SGHNT, CDR2 YYREEE (reference sequence). The CDR3 covers 16 residues. Trimming shortened V by 4 bases and J by 6 bases, and 19 bases separated the two germline ends. The CDR3 sequence is CASSILGGKGAGELFF. CDR3 coding DNA: TGTGCCAGCAGCATTCTAGGCGGGAAAGGCGCCGGGGAGCTGTTTTTT.

The CDR3 here is CSVGHYYGYTF. The CDR3 DNA is TGCAGCGTTGGACACTACTATGGCTACACCTTC. The rearrangement uses TRBV29-1 and TRBJ1-2; D is unclear. The CDR3 consists of 11 residues. CDR1 is SQVTM, CDR2 ANQGSEA, per germline. Trimming removed 4 bases at V and 3 bases at J, with 6 bases between.

This rearrangement joins TRBV5-1 to TRBJ1-2; D gene unclear. Trimming removed 4 bases from V and 2 bases from J, with 12 bases in between. The V gene's germline CDR1 is SGHRS and CDR2 YFSETQ. The CDR3 length is 14 residues. CDR3 loop: CASSRDKGNYGYTF. As DNA, the CDR3 is TGCGCCAGCAGCCGTGACAAAGGGAACTATGGCTACACCTTC.

This chain connects TRBV18 to TRBJ2-7, with D maybe TRBD1 (5 bases). The CDR3 loop spans 13 amino acids. Germline CDR1 is KGHSH and CDR2 is LQKENI. The germline V and J ends were trimmed by 3 bases and 2 bases, with 8 bases remaining between them. In DNA form, the CDR3 reads TGTGCCAGCTCACCGGGGCTGACCTACGAGCAGTACTTC. Amino acids: CASSPGLTYEQYF.

This clonotype has just a few counts. The chain joins TRBV28 to TRBJ1-5; 8 bases match TRBD1. J lost 3 bases, V lost 4 bases, and 2 bases had no gene match. Germline V gene data show CDR1 as MDHEN and CDR2 as SYDVKM. The CDR3 runs 14 residues. The CDR3 DNA reads TGTGCCAGCAGTTGGACAGGGCTCAATCAGCCCCAGCATTTT. Protein sequence: CASSWTGLNQPQHF.

At least ten counts were recorded for this clonotype. This chain links TRBV4-1 with TRBJ2-7, with 9 bases aligning to TRBD1. J lost 4 bases, V lost 3 bases, and 7 bases had no gene match. The CDR3 length is 15 residues. Germline CDR1 MGHRA, CDR2 YSYEKL. The CDR3 bases are TGCGCCAGCAGCCAGACCGGGACAGGGCGGTACGAGCAGTACTTC. This encodes CASSQTGTGRYEQYF.

J is TRBJ1-1 and V is TRBV7-2; 7 bases are shared with TRBD1. Trimming at V came to 3 bases and at J to 1 base, leaving 2 bases not matched to a gene. The CDR3 loop spans 14 amino acids. In germline, CDR1 is SGHTA, CDR2 FQGNSA. CDR3 residues: CASSFGQANTEAFF. The CDR3 nucleotides read TGTGCCAGCAGCTTCGGACAGGCGAACACTGAAGCTTTCTTT. Full variable domain (remainder filled in from reference TRBV7-2 and TRBJ1-1): GAGVSQSPSNKVTEKGKDVELRCDPISGHTALYWYRQSLGQGLEFLIYFQGNSAPDKSGLPSDRFSAERTGGSVSTLTIQRTQQEDSAVYLCASSFGQANTEAFFGQGTRLTVV.

Only a few counts were recorded for this clonotype. The V and J genes are TRBV4-3 and TRBJ2-3; tentatively, D is TRBD1 (6 bases). Germline assignment: CDR1 LGHNA and CDR2 YSLEER. This CDR3 comprises 14 residues. V dropped 1 base and J dropped 8 bases, with 13 bases sitting between them. CDR3 residues: CASSQGQGYGTQYF. In nucleotides, the CDR3 is TGCGCCAGCAGCCAAGGGCAGGGGTATGGTACGCAGTATTTT.

The genes are TRBV10-3 and TRBJ2-7, with a weak D call TRBD2 (6 bases). V gave up 6 bases and J gave up 12 bases, with 15 bases separating them. CDR1 is ENHRY, CDR2 SYGVKD, per germline. CDR3 size: 11 residues. CDR3 nucleotide sequence: TGTGCCATCAGGGTCCGACTAGTGTGGTACTTC. Its protein product is CAIRVRLVWYF.

A few counts support this clonotype. The rearrangement uses TRBV9 and TRBJ2-2; TRBD2 agrees at 7 bases. Germline CDR1 SGDLS, CDR2 YYNGEE. The CDR3 covers 15 residues. The junction had 4 bases not matched to a gene; V was cut back by 2 bases and J by 3 bases. CDR3 sequence: CASSVAGVYTGELFF. The CDR3 nucleotides read TGTGCCAGCAGCGTGGCGGGAGTTTACACCGGGGAGCTGTTTTTT.

This chain joins TRBV5-1 and TRBJ2-5; a possible D gene is TRBD2 (6 bases). Germline CDR1 and CDR2: SGHRS and YFSETQ. CDR3 length equals 16 residues. V dropped 2 bases and J dropped 1 base, with 15 bases sitting between them. The CDR3 DNA reads TGCGCCAGCAGCTTAATCGGGGGAGGTAGCCAAGAGACCCAGTACTTC. Residues: CASSLIGGGSQETQYF.

This clonotype appeared a few times. CDR3 region: CASSPITTGGLQPQHF. The CDR3 region has the DNA TGTGCCAGCAGTCCCATAACTACAGGCGGGCTACAGCCCCAGCATTTT. The genes are TRBV28 and TRBJ1-5, with D perhaps matching TRBD1 (5 bases). Germline loops: CDR1 MDHEN, CDR2 SYDVKM. V lost 5 bases and J 7 bases, leaving 21 bases between the germline ends. CDR3 length: 16 amino acids.

This clonotype was counted a single time. V is TRBV5-1 and J is TRBJ2-1; the match to TRBD2 covers 8 bases. Trimming at V came to 5 bases and at J to 6 bases, leaving 10 bases not matched to a gene. This CDR3 spans 15 amino acids. Germline loops: CDR1 SGHRS, CDR2 YFSETQ. CDR3 in amino acids: CASSPGLGTFNEQFF. CDR3 coding DNA: TGCGCCAGCAGTCCGGGACTAGGAACTTTCAATGAGCAGTTCTTC.

This sequence joins TRBV20-1 and TRBJ2-7; 7 bases are shared with TRBD1. V shed 3 bases and J 6 bases; nucleotides not matched to a gene: 14. The CDR3 is made up of 15 amino acids. Germline V gives CDR1 DFQATT, CDR2 SNEGSKA (reference sequence). For the CDR3, the DNA is TGCAGTGCTAGCCGTACCGGACAGGAGAGGTCCGAGCAGTACTTC. It translates to CSASRTGQERSEQYF.

The chain couples TRBV28 to TRBJ2-3, with D possibly being TRBD1 or TRBD2 (6 bases each). Germline V gives CDR1 MDHEN, CDR2 SYDVKM. This CDR3 comprises 13 residues. V was shortened by 8 bases and J by 0 bases, with 9 bases between the two germline ends. As DNA, the CDR3 is TGTGCCAGCCGAGGGGGGAGCACAGATACGCAGTATTTT. It codes for CASRGGSTDTQYF.

This clonotype appeared many times. At one end, the junction sequence differs from germline, possibly due to a read error. The chain has TRBV30 and TRBJ1-1; the D gene is possibly TRBD1 (5 bases). CDR1 and CDR2 from the germline V gene are GTSNPN and SVGIG (reference sequence). CDR3 length: 13 amino acids. The DNA for the CDR3 is TGTGCTTGGAGTACAGGTCTAAATCTTGAAGCTTTCTTT. This encodes CAWSTGLNLEAFF.

The chain is built from TRBV10-3 and TRBJ2-4; the D gene is possibly TRBD2 (5 bases). CDR1 is ENHRY, CDR2 SYGVKD, per germline. The CDR3 covers 15 residues. The ends were cut back, 5 bases at V and 0 bases at J, with 11 bases in the middle. The CDR3 protein is CAISPGILAKNIQYF. The CDR3 coding sequence is TGTGCCATCAGTCCGGGGATCCTAGCCAAAAACATTCAGTACTTC.